These 2 T cell receptor beta chains came from one sample sequenced in a study of regulatory T cells in long-lasting Graves disease (dated by TCRdb to 2020 to 2023). The label giving this sample's time point can be read as: persistent/refractory GD, antithyroid drugs over 5 years with positive TRAb. For both TCR sequencing and RNA sequencing, RNA was extracted from PBMCs in TRIzol. To prepare the library, multiplex PCR was applied. TCRdb shows the sequencer as Illumina HiSeq 4000. iRepertoire HTBI primers and Arm-PCR amplification of CDR3 regions were used to construct TCR beta libraries. The public reads were reanalyzed by TCRdb: fastp trimming at Q25, MiXCR alignment, in-frame beta chains only. Under each unique CDR3 protein, matching rows form one entry showing the most common genes and DNA. This sample comprises over 650,000 distinct CDR3 sequences, roughly 30% of them detected only once. The top ten clonotypes cover 35% to 55% of the sample.

The sample in question was peripheral blood mononuclear cells (PBMCs), obtained when the disease was refractory, from a patient treated with antithyroid drugs. These TCRs come from a female donor with Graves disease.

The chain uses TRBV30 and TRBJ2-7, with D perhaps TRBD2 (6 bases). In germline, CDR1 is GTSNPN, CDR2 SVGIG (reference sequence). Trimming shortened V by 0 bases and J by 5 bases, and 17 bases separated the two germline ends. The length of the CDR3 is 15 residues. The CDR3 DNA sequence: TGTGCCTGGAGTGTACGGCGGGGCGCGGGGAACGAGCAGTACTTC. Translation: CAWSVRRGAGNEQYF.

This clonotype has just a few counts. This chain joins TRBV7-2 and TRBJ2-5; D could derive from TRBD1 or TRBD2 (5 bases each). CDR1 is SGHTA and CDR2 is FQGNSA in the germline V gene. The CDR3 has 14 amino acids. Trimming removed 8 bases at V and 5 bases at J, with 18 bases between. This CDR3 reads CASGLGTGWETQYF. The CDR3 coding sequence is TGTGCCAGCGGCCTAGGGACGGGATGGGAGACCCAGTACTTC.